This entry describes one TCR beta chain. The data originate from a study of T cell changes during pregnancy in multiple sclerosis. The CDR3 loop spans 15 amino acids. Germline V gives CDR1 LNHDA, CDR2 SQIVND (reference sequence). The V end was cut by 8 bases, the J end by 4 bases, with 18 bases between. Produced via immunoSEQ multiplex PCR; TCRdb's table is partial and in-frame only. The sample contains 65,000 to 90,000 clones, nearly 95% of which appear only once. This TCR derives from a female donor with multiple sclerosis, enrolled in a pregnancy study. The source was CD4+ T cells from peripheral blood mononuclear cells, collected after pregnancy. The J gene is TRBJ1-5, the V gene TRBV19; D gene ambiguous. This CDR3 reads CASREPGHPNQPQHF. CDR3 coding DNA: TGTGCCAGTCGCGAACCGGGTCACCCTAATCAGCCCCAGCATTTT.